This T cell receptor (beta chain) was captured in a study of blood T cell repertoires in COVID-19. Under the authors' procedure: Amplification of reference gene primers provided the estimated nucleated cell counts. Data came from immunoSEQ multiplex PCR; TCRdb stores just in-frame clones and leaves some out. V and J calls and clone size are given by that table; D and trimming were obtained from the DNA. The sample lists 150,000 to 200,000 clones, 79% occurring once. Deletions cut 4 bases from V and 8 bases from J, with 12 bases between. Looked up from germline, CDR1 is GTSNPN and CDR2 is SVGIG (reference sequence). This CDR3 is built from 13 residues. This clone was detected once.

V usage is TRBV30 and J usage is TRBJ1-6; perhaps TRBD1 as D (6 bases). Specimen: peripheral blood. The receptor's source is a man between 60 and 75 years old with active or convalescent COVID-19. The CDR3 protein is CAWNQGPDSPLHF. CDR3 nucleotides: TGTGCCTGGAATCAGGGGCCGGATTCACCCCTCCACTTT.